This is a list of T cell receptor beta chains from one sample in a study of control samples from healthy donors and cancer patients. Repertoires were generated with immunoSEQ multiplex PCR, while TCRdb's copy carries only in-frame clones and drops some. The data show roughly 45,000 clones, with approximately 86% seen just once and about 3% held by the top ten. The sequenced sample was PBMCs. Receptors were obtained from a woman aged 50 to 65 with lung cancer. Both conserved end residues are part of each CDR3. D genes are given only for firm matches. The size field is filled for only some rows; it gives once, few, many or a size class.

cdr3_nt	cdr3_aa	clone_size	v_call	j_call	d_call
TGTGCCAGCAGTCCAGGCGGGAACACTGAAGCTTTCTTT	CASSPGGNTEAFF	few	TRBV28	TRBJ1-1	NA
TGTGCCAGCAGCCCCGCCCCAACTAATGAAAAACTGTTTTTT	CASSPAPTNEKLFF	NA	TRBV5-4	TRBJ1-4	NA
TGTGCCAGCAGCCTGGACAGGCAAGAGGCCCAGTACTTC	CASSLDRQEAQYF	NA	TRBV7-6	TRBJ2-5	TRBD1
TGCAGCGCCTTTAGCGGGGGGTACAATGAGCAGTTCTTC	CSAFSGGYNEQFF	few	TRBV29-1	TRBJ2-1	TRBD2
TGTGCCAGTAAGGGACGCCTGCCGGACACTGAAGCTTTCTTT	CASKGRLPDTEAFF	NA	TRBV19	TRBJ1-1	NA
TGTGCCAGCAGCTTAGGAGAAGGGAAGGGCTACGAGCAGTACTTC	CASSLGEGKGYEQYF	NA	TRBV7-3	TRBJ2-7	NA
TGTGCCAGCAGCTTAAGCTCCTATAATTCACCCCTCCACTTT	CASSLSSYNSPLHF	NA	TRBV7-9	TRBJ1-6	NA
TGTGCTAGTGGTTTGATAGACAGGGGGCGGCATGGCTACACCTTC	CASGLIDRGRHGYTF	NA	TRBV12-5	TRBJ1-2	TRBD1
TGTGCCATCAGCGGGACGGGCACAGATACGCAGTATTTT	CAISGTGTDTQYF	NA	TRBV10-3	TRBJ2-3	NA
TGTGCCAGCAGTGGACAGGGCGGCAATCAGCCCCAGCATTTT	CASSGQGGNQPQHF	NA	TRBV2	TRBJ1-5	TRBD1
TGTGCCAGCAGCTTAATAGGGACAGGAGATGAAAAACTGTTTTTT	CASSLIGTGDEKLFF	NA	TRBV7-9	TRBJ1-4	TRBD1
TGTGCCAGCAGCCCAAGCGGGGCCGCAGATACGCAGTATTTT	CASSPSGAADTQYF	once	TRBV7-9	TRBJ2-3	TRBD2
TGTGCCAGCAGTCCTACCGGGACACTCTACAATGAGCAGTTCTTC	CASSPTGTLYNEQFF	NA	TRBV2	TRBJ2-1	NA
TGTGCCAGCTCACCACGTGCAGGGACTCAAGAGACCCAGTACTTC	CASSPRAGTQETQYF	NA	TRBV18	TRBJ2-5	NA
TGTGCCAGCAGTTCTCCAGGGGCAGGCTATGGCTACACCTTC	CASSSPGAGYGYTF	few	TRBV28	TRBJ1-2	NA
TGCGCCAGCAGTCTCGGACAGAGTGGCTACACCTTC	CASSLGQSGYTF	NA	TRBV4-3	TRBJ1-2	NA
TGTGCCAGCAGCTTAAAGGCGGACAATGAGCAGTTCTTC	CASSLKADNEQFF	few	TRBV7-9	TRBJ2-1	NA
TGTGCCAGCAGCGAAAGACATCTGGTAGCTTTGAACACTGAAGCTTTCTTT	CASSERHLVALNTEAFF	NA	TRBV7-2	TRBJ1-1	NA
TGTGCCAGCAGTGCCGTGGGGAGGACTCTGGGAGCCAACGTCCTGACTTTC	CASSAVGRTLGANVLTF	NA	TRBV28	TRBJ2-6	NA
TGTGCCAGCAGTCGCCCCGATAGAGGTGACACTGAAGCTTTCTTT	CASSRPDRGDTEAFF	NA	TRBV5-4	TRBJ1-1	NA
TGTGCCAGCAGCTTGGGTGTCACCTGGAACACTGAAGCTTTCTTT	CASSLGVTWNTEAFF	NA	TRBV5-5	TRBJ1-1	NA
TGTGCCTGGTCCCGCGGGACACAGTACTTC	CAWSRGTQYF	NA	TRBV30	TRBJ2-7	NA
TGTGCCAGCAGCTCGAGTATCTCCAGGGGCAACGAGCAGTACTTC	CASSSSISRGNEQYF	NA	TRBV5-8	TRBJ2-7	NA
TGTGCCAGCTCACCAATGACCAGAGGGGACGGCTACACCTTC	CASSPMTRGDGYTF	once	TRBV18	TRBJ1-2	NA
TGTGCCAGCAGCTCGCAGGGGTGGAACACTGAAGCTTTCTTT	CASSSQGWNTEAFF	NA	TRBV11-3	TRBJ1-1	NA
TGTGCCAGCAGCTCCCCCCTAGGGGGACAGGCTGCCCGTTCCTATGGCTACACCTTC	CASSSPLGGQAARSYGYTF	NA	TRBV9	TRBJ1-2	TRBD1
TGTGCCAGTAGTATAGCCGGGGGGACTGATGAGCAGTACTTC	CASSIAGGTDEQYF	NA	TRBV19	TRBJ2-7	TRBD2
TGTGCCAGCAGCCATAAGGGACAGACTTACAATGAGCAGTTCTTC	CASSHKGQTYNEQFF	NA	TRBV7-6	TRBJ2-1	TRBD1
TGTGCCAGCAGCACTTTAAAAGCCCGGGGGCGCCCTTGCGGCTACACCTTC	CASSTLKARGRPCGYTF	NA	TRBV21-1	TRBJ1-2	NA
TGTGCCAGCAGCCCCTTCTTGGACAGTCCTGAAGCTTTCTTT	CASSPFLDSPEAFF	NA	TRBV7-9	TRBJ1-1	NA
TGTGCCATCAGGGGGACAGTCAATCAGCCCCAGCATTTT	CAIRGTVNQPQHF	NA	TRBV10-3	TRBJ1-5	TRBD1
TGCGCCAGCAGCCAACGTCCCGCTCAGGGGGCTACAGATACGCAGTATTTT	CASSQRPAQGATDTQYF	NA	TRBV4-3	TRBJ2-3	TRBD1
TGTGCCAGCAGTGACGAACAGGGTTTTCCCTACAATGAGCAGTTCTTC	CASSDEQGFPYNEQFF	NA	TRBV9	TRBJ2-1	NA
TGTGCCAGCAGCTTTCTGATGGGACAGAACACTGAAGCTTTCTTT	CASSFLMGQNTEAFF	NA	TRBV13	TRBJ1-1	NA
TGCAGCGTTGAAGATCCGAGGACAGGCCTATACGAGCAGTACTTC	CSVEDPRTGLYEQYF	NA	TRBV29-1	TRBJ2-7	TRBD1
TGTGCCAGTAGTGCCTCAGGGACCACTGAAGCTTTCTTT	CASSASGTTEAFF	NA	TRBV19	TRBJ1-1	NA
TGTGCCAGCAGCTCAGGGGGGGCAGAGGACACTAAAGCTTTCTTT	CASSSGGAEDTKAFF	NA	TRBV7-9	TRBJ1-1	TRBD1
TGCAGCGGATTGACAGGGAACTATGGCTACACCTTC	CSGLTGNYGYTF	NA	TRBV29-1	TRBJ1-2	TRBD1
TGTGCCAGCAGCCCAGGACAGGGACCTCAGCCCCAGCATTTT	CASSPGQGPQPQHF	NA	TRBV7-2	TRBJ1-5	TRBD1
TGTGCCAGCAGTCCCTCCCAGGGGGTGAGAACTGAAGCTTTCTTT	CASSPSQGVRTEAFF	NA	TRBV28	TRBJ1-1	TRBD1
TGTGCCAGCTCACCTGGGGGGCCCGACGAGCAGTACTTC	CASSPGGPDEQYF	few	TRBV18	TRBJ2-7	NA
TGTGCCACCAGTGATTCGAGGACAACGGAGACCCAGTACTTC	CATSDSRTTETQYF	NA	TRBV24-1	TRBJ2-5	NA
TGTGCCAGCAGCTTAGATCGTCAACCATTCCAAGAGACCCAGTACTTC	CASSLDRQPFQETQYF	NA	TRBV11-3	TRBJ2-5	NA